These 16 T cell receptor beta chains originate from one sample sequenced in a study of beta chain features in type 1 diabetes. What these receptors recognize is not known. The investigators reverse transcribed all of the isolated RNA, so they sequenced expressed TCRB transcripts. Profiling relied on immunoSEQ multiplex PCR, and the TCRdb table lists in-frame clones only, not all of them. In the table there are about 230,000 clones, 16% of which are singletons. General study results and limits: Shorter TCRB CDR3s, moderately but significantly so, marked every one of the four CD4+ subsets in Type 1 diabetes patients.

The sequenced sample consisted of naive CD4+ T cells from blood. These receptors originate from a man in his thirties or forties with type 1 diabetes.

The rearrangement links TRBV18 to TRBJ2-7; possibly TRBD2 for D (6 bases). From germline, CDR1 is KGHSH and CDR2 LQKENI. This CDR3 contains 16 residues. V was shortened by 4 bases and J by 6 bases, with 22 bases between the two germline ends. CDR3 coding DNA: TGTGCCAGCTCACGAGGGTCTGTAGCGGCATTCGGCGAGCAGTACTTC. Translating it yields CASSRGSVAAFGEQYF.

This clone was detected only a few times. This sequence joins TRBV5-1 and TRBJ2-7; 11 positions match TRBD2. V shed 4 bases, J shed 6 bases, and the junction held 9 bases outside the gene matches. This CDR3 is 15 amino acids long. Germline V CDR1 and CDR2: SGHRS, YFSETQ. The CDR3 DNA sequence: TGCGCCAGCAGCCCTACCTCGGGACTAGCGGCCGAGCAGTACTTC. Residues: CASSPTSGLAAEQYF.

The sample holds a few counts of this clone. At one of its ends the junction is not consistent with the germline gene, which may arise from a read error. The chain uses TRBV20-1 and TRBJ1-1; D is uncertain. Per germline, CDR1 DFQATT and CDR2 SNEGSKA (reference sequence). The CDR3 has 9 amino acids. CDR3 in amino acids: CSAPARALF. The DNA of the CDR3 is TGCAGTGCCCCCGCCCGGGCGCTTTTT.

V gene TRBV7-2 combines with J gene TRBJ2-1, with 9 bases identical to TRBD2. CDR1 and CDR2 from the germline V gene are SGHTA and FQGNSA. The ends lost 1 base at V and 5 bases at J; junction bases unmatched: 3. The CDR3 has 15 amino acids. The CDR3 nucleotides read TGTGCCAGCAGCTTAGTAGCGGGAGTGAACAATGAGCAGTTCTTC. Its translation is CASSLVAGVNNEQFF.

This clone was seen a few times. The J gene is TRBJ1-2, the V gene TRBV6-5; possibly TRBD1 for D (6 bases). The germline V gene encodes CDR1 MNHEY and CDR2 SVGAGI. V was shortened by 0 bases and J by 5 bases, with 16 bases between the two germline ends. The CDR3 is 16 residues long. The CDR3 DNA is TGTGCCAGCAGTTACTCGACAGGCCGAGGAGGGTATGGCTACACCTTC. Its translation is CASSYSTGRGGYGYTF.

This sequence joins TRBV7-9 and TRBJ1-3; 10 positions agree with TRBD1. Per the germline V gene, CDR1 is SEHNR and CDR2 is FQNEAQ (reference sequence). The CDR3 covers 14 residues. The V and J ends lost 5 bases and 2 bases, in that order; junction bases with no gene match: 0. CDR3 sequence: CASSGTGAGNTIYF. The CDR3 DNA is TGTGCCAGCAGCGGGACAGGGGCTGGAAACACCATATATTTT.

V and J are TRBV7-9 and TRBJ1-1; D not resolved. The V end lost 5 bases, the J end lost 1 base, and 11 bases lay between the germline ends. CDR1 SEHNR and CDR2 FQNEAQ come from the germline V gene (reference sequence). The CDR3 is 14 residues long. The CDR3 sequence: CASSPRLGNTEAFF. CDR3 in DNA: TGTGCCAGCAGCCCCCGTCTTGGGAACACTGAAGCTTTCTTT.

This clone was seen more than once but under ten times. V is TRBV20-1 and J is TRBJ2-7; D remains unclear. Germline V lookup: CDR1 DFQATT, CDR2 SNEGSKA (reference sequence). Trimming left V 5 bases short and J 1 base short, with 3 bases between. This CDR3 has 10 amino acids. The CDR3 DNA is TGCAGTGCTTGGTCCTACGAGCAGTACTTC. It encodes CSAWSYEQYF.

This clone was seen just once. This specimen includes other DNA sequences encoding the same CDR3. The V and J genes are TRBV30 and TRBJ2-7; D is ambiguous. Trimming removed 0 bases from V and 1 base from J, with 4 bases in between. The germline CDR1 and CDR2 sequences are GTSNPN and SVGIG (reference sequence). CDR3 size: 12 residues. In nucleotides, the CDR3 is TGTGCCTGGAGTGTAGGGTCCTACGAGCAGTACTTC. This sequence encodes CAWSVGSYEQYF.

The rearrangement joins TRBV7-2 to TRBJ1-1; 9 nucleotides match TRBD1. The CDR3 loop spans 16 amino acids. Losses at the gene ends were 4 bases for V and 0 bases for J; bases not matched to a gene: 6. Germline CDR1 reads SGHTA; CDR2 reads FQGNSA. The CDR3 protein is CASSSGQGGVNTEAFF. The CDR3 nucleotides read TGTGCCAGCAGCTCGGGACAGGGCGGGGTGAACACTGAAGCTTTCTTT.

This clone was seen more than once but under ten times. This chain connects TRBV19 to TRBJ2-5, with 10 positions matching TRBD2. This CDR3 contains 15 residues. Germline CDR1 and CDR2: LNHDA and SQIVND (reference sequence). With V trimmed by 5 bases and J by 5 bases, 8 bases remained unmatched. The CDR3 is CASSLPSGSRETQYF. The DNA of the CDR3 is TGTGCCAGTAGTCTTCCTAGCGGGAGCCGGGAGACCCAGTACTTC.

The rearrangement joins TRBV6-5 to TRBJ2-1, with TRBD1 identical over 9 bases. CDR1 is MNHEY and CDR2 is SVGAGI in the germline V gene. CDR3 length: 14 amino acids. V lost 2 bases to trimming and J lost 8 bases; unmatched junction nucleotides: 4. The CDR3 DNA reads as TGTGCCAGCAGTTACCGGGACAGGGTCGATGAGCAGTTCTTC. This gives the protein CASSYRDRVDEQFF.

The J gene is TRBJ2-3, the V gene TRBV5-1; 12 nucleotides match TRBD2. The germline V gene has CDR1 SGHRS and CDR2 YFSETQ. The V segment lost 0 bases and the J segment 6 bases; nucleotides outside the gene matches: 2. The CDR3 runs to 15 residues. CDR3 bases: TGCGCCAGCAGCTTGGATCTAGCGGGAGGGGATACGCAGTATTTT. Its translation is CASSLDLAGGDTQYF.

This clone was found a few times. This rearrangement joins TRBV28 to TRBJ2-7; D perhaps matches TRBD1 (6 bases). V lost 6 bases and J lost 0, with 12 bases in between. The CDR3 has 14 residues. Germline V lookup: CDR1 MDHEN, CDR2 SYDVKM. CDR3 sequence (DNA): TGTGCCAGCAGCGAGGACAGATACTCCTACGAGCAGTACTTC. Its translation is CASSEDRYSYEQYF.

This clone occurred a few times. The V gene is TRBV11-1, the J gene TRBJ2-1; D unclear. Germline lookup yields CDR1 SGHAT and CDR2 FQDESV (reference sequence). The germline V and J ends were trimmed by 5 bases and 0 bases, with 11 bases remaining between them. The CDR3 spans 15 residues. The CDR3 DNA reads TGTGCCAGCAGCGGAAGTGCTAGCTCCTACAATGAGCAGTTCTTC. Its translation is CASSGSASSYNEQFF.

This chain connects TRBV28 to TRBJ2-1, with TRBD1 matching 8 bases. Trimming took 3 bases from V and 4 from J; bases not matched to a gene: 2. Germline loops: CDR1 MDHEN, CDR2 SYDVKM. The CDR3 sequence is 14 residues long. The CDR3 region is CASSLGDRYNEQFF. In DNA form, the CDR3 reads TGTGCCAGCAGTTTGGGGGACAGGTACAATGAGCAGTTCTTC.